This T cell receptor (beta chain) was identified in a study of shared clonotypes between healthy human individuals. How the authors handled the data: With immunoSEQ giving junction-only sequences and no quality scores, filtering differed. Here immunoSEQ multiplex PCR was the method, and the copy in TCRdb shows in-frame clones only, minus some. V and J calls and clone size are those listed in that table; D and trimming were worked out from the DNA. The sample lists fewer than 700,000 clones; approximately 96% were seen once. Naive-designated CD8 cells lacked CD45RO, were positively enriched for CCR7, and omitted terminally differentiated effector memory CD45RA+ cells. With V trimmed by 7 bases and J by 3 bases, 9 bases remained unmatched. The CDR3 length is 14 residues. Germline loops: CDR1 SEHNR, CDR2 FQNEAQ (reference sequence).

This chain links TRBV7-9 with TRBJ2-7, with 7 bases identical to TRBD1. Source material: naive CD8+ T cells sorted from blood. This clonotype was sampled from a woman aged 30 to 39 in good health. The CDR3 DNA follows: TGTGCCAGCACCCGAGGAACAGGGGACTACGAGCAGTACTTC. The encoded protein is CASTRGTGDYEQYF. Combining the CDR3 with reference TRBV7-9 and TRBJ2-7 gives the whole variable domain DTGVSQNPRHKITKRGQNVTFRCDPISEHNRLYWYRQTLGQGPEFLTYFQNEAQLEKSRLLSDRFSAERPKGSFSTLEIQRTEQGDSAMYLCASTRGTGDYEQYFGPGTRLTVT.